This T cell receptor beta chain appears in the sequencing data of a study of CD8 T cells in ankylosing spondylitis. Whole-study results and caveats: Both synovial fluid and blood in reactive arthritis had previously been reported to carry some motif variants. Reportedly, disease-linked clones are significantly enriched in ankylosing spondylitis patients' matched synovial fluid. Disease-associated clones were CD8+ and fairly uncommon in peripheral blood. There was a TCR beta motif, made of several highly homologous variants, that appeared characteristic of ankylosing spondylitis blood.

The CDR3 has 19 amino acids. The J segment lost 5 bases and the V segment lost 8 bases, leaving 20 bases of the junction unmatched. Quantitative 5'-RACE with molecular barcodes generated TCR beta libraries. TCRdb reprocessed the 5' RACE reads with MiXCR, giving one entry per CDR3 protein. The sample has 220,000 or so distinct CDR3 sequences; 15% to 20% are singletons. This clonotype was found a few times. Its specificity is not known. Sequenced input: blood, either unsorted or a sorted T cell fraction (not recorded which). The genes are TRBV12-3 or TRBV12-4 and TRBJ2-2; 10 bases match TRBD2. This receptor was identified in a male donor with ankylosing spondylitis. The CDR3 nucleotides read TGTGCCAGCGCACCTGAACTATCCCTAGCGGGAGAAAATACCGGGGAGCTGTTTTTT. Translated: CASAPELSLAGENTGELFF.